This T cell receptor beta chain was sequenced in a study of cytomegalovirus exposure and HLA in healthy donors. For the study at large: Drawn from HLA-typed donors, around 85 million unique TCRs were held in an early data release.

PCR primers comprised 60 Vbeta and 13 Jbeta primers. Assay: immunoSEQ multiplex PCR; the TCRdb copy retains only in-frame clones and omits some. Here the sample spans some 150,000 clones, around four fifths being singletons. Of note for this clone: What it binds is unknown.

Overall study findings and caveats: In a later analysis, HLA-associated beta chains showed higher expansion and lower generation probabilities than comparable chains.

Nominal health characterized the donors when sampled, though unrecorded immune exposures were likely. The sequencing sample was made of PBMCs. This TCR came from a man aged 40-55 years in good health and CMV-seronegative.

The DNA of the CDR3 is TGTGCCAGCAGTCTTACAGGGGTCGGGGATGAAAAACTGTTTTTT. This sequence encodes CASSLTGVGDEKLFF. The V and J genes are TRBV28 and TRBJ1-4; 7 bases match TRBD1. CDR3 length equals 15 residues. Germline V lookup: CDR1 MDHEN, CDR2 SYDVKM. J lost 6 bases, V lost 5 bases, and 9 bases had no gene match.